Following are 14 T cell receptor beta chains from one sample sequenced in a study of cytomegalovirus exposure and HLA in healthy donors. The PCR contained 60 Vbeta and 13 Jbeta primers. TCRdb keeps only in-frame clones here, not all; method: immunoSEQ multiplex PCR. The sample contains 150,000 to 200,000 clones, roughly 77% of which appear only once. The material sequenced was PBMCs. Source of these receptors: a woman aged 45-65 years in good health and CMV-seropositive.

The gene calls are TRBV25-1 and TRBJ1-1; 9 positions match TRBD1. Germline loops: CDR1 MGHDK, CDR2 SYGVNS. This CDR3 comprises 16 residues. J was trimmed by 5 bases and V by 10 bases; bases with no gene match: 17. CDR3: CANTPETGGSGTEAFF. The CDR3 DNA is TGTGCCAACACCCCGGAGACAGGGGGATCAGGAACTGAAGCTTTCTTT. Using reference TRBV25-1 and TRBJ1-1 for the parts outside the CDR3, the full variable domain is EADIYQTPRYLVIGTGKKITLECSQTMGHDKMYWYQQDPGMELHLIHYSYGVNSTEKGDLSSESTVSRIRTEHFPLTLESARPSHTSQYLCANTPETGGSGTEAFFGQGTRLTVV.

V gene TRBV9 combines with J gene TRBJ2-5, with D possibly matching TRBD1 (5 bases). This CDR3 has 14 amino acids. Trimming removed 5 bases at V and 5 bases at J, with 16 bases between. Germline-derived CDR1 and CDR2 are SGDLS and YYNGEE. The CDR3: CASSRTVAGETQYF. In nucleotides, the CDR3 is TGTGCCAGCAGTCGTACAGTGGCAGGGGAGACCCAGTACTTC.

The chain's CDR3 is CASSLFAGTSDEQYF. The DNA for the CDR3 is TGTGCCAGCAGCTTATTTGCCGGGACTAGTGACGAGCAGTACTTC. V usage is TRBV11-2 and J usage is TRBJ2-7; 8 bases match TRBD2. V shed 2 bases and J 5 bases; nucleotides not matched to a gene: 8. Germline CDR1 and CDR2: SGHAT and FQNNGV. The CDR3 is 15 amino acids.

This chain uses TRBV7-6 with TRBJ2-5; a weak D match, TRBD1 (6 bases). Trimming removed 2 bases from V and 2 bases from J, with 12 bases in between. The CDR3 is 15 amino acids. CDR1 and CDR2 from the germline V gene are SGHVS and FNYEAQ. The CDR3 is CASSLWTETQETQYF. The CDR3, as DNA: TGTGCCAGCAGCTTATGGACAGAAACTCAAGAGACCCAGTACTTC.

The rearrangement uses TRBV28 and TRBJ1-1; D is undetermined. Germline lookup yields CDR1 MDHEN and CDR2 SYDVKM. The CDR3 covers 12 residues. V dropped 4 bases and J dropped 6 bases, with 9 bases sitting between them. Written as DNA, the CDR3 is TGTGCCAGCAGTTCTGGTGGGCCTGAAGCTTTCTTT. Amino acid sequence: CASSSGGPEAFF.

This clone was counted a few times. The same CDR3 arises from other DNA sequences in this sample as well. The J gene is TRBJ2-2, the V gene TRBV7-3, with D maybe TRBD1 (9 bases). CDR3 size: 16 residues. Trimming left V 5 bases short and J 4 bases short, with 17 bases between. The germline V gene has CDR1 SGHTA and CDR2 FQGTGA. CDR3 coding DNA: TGTGCCAGCAGCCGGGGGGGACAGGGATTCACCGGGGAGCTGTTTTTT. The encoded protein is CASSRGGQGFTGELFF.

The chain joins TRBV6-6 to TRBJ1-5; perhaps TRBD1 as D (5 bases). Trimming pared 5 bases from V and 10 bases from J, leaving 21 bases between. The germline V gene has CDR1 MNHNY and CDR2 SVGAGI (reference sequence). The CDR3 loop spans 15 amino acids. CDR3 sequence (DNA): TGTGCCAGCAGTAGTCGGGGGGGAAGGGCCTTTCCCCAGCATTTT. This encodes CASSSRGGRAFPQHF.

In DNA, the CDR3 is TGCGCCAGCAGCTTGGGCCTAGGTTTTTTGAACAATGAGCAGTTCTTC. Its protein is CASSLGLGFLNNEQFF. The rearrangement uses TRBV5-1 and TRBJ2-1; the D is unclear. The germline CDR1 and CDR2 sequences are SGHRS and YFSETQ. Trimming stripped 0 bases from V and 5 bases from J, with 15 bases between. The CDR3 spans 16 residues.

The chain has TRBV4-3 and TRBJ2-7, with 8 positions matching TRBD2. The CDR3 has 16 amino acids. Trimming removed 3 bases from V and 9 bases from J; junction bases left unmatched: 16. Germline-derived CDR1 and CDR2 are LGHNA and YSLEER. This CDR3 reads CASSQVRGDEGTGQYF. CDR3 coding DNA: TGCGCCAGCAGCCAGGTGCGGGGGGACGAAGGAACGGGGCAGTACTTC.

The chain has TRBV18 and TRBJ2-7, with 7 bases identical to TRBD1. Germline CDR1 reads KGHSH; CDR2 reads LQKENI. J was trimmed by 4 bases and V by 5 bases; bases with no gene match: 5. The CDR3 loop spans 13 amino acids. This chain's CDR3 is CASSFDRVYEQYF. CDR3 sequence (DNA): TGTGCCAGCTCATTTGACAGGGTATACGAGCAGTACTTC.

The genes are TRBV6-1 and TRBJ1-2; D unresolved. Trimming removed 6 bases at V and 4 bases at J, with 15 bases between. The germline V gene has CDR1 MNHNS and CDR2 SASEGT. The CDR3 runs 14 residues. The CDR3 nucleotides are TGTGCCAGCAGCGCAACTCCGGGGTTCTATGGCTACACCTTC. Translating it yields CASSATPGFYGYTF.

In its sample, this clone was seen once. This chain connects TRBV9 to TRBJ2-2; 7 bases agree with TRBD2. The junction had 3 bases not matched to a gene; V was cut back by 4 bases and J by 0 bases. The CDR3 loop spans 15 amino acids. Germline CDR1 reads SGDLS; CDR2 reads YYNGEE. This CDR3 reads CASSPRGANTGELFF. DNA of the CDR3: TGTGCCAGCAGCCCCCGGGGGGCGAACACCGGGGAGCTGTTTTTT.

The CDR3 loop reads CASSPPSQAYEQYF. CDR3 sequence (DNA): TGTGCCAGCTCACCACCAAGCCAGGCCTACGAGCAGTACTTC. The chain carries TRBV18 and TRBJ2-7; D unclear. This CDR3 spans 14 amino acids. The V gene lost 0 bases and the J gene lost 2 bases, with 8 bases spanning the gap. Germline values: CDR1 KGHSH, CDR2 LQKENI. The whole variable domain, filled in from reference TRBV18 and TRBJ2-7, reads NAGVMQNPRHLVRRRGQEARLRCSPMKGHSHVYWYRQLPEEGLKFMVYLQKENIIDESGMPKERFSAEFPKEGPSILRIQQVVRGDSAAYFCASSPPSQAYEQYFGPGTRLTVT.

The chain has TRBV5-1 and TRBJ1-4, with D maybe TRBD1 (5 bases). Deletions cut 1 base from V and 5 bases from J, with 12 bases between. This CDR3 has 15 residues. From germline, CDR1 is SGHRS and CDR2 YFSETQ. CDR3 coding DNA: TGCGCCAGCAGCTTGCAGACGGACAACAATGAAAAACTGTTTTTT. Amino acid sequence: CASSLQTDNNEKLFF. Full variable domain (rest looked up from reference TRBV5-1 and TRBJ1-4): KAGVTQTPRYLIKTRGQQVTLSCSPISGHRSVSWYQQTPGQGLQFLFEYFSETQRNKGNFPGRFSGRQFSNSRSEMNVSTLELGDSALYLCASSLQTDNNEKLFFGSGTQLSVL.